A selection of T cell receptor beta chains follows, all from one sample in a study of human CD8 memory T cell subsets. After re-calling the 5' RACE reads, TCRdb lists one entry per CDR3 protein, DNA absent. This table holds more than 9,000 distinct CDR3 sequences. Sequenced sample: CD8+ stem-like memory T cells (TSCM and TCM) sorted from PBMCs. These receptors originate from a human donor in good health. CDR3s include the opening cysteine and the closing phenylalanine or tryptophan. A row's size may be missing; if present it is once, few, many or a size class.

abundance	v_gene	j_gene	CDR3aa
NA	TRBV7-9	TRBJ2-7	CASSSIYEQYF
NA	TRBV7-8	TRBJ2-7	CASSLDGTLVYEQYF
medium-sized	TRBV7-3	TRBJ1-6	CASSLRYNSPLHF
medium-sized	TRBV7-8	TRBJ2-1	CASSLAHNEQFF
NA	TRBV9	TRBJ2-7	CASSATPGRGEQYF
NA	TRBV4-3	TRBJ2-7	CASSQDLTPRYEQYF
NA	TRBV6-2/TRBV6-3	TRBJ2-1	CASRGLARHNEQFF
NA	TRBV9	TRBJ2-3	CASSFFSVSTDTQYF
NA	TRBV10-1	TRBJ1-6	CAHYVRRMSHSPLHF
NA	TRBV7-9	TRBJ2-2	CASSTTWDTGELFF
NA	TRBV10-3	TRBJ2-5	CATQASGLQETQYF
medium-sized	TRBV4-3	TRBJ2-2	CASSQAGPNTGELFF
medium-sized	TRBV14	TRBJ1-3	CASSQDWGAGNTIYF
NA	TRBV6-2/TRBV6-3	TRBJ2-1	CAHSGGSGYNEQFF
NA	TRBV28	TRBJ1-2	CASTGTADHGYTF
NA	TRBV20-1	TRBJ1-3	CSARGEGVSGNTIYF
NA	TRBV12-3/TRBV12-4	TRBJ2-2	CASRAGTVIDTGELFF
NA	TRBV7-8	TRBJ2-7	CASSLENEQYF
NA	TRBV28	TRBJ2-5	CASSFASGYRDGETQYF
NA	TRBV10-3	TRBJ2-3	CAISELLGGKADTQYF
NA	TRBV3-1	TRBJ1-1	CASSNPRQGYAEAFF
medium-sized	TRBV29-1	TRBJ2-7	CSVTRTGDEQYF
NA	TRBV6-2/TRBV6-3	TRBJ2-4	CASSLGPGGIQYF
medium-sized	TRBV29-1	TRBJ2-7	CSVVHSSYEQYF
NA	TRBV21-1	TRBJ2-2	CASSEKGTVRGPGELFF
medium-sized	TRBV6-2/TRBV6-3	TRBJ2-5	CASSYSSVLETQYF
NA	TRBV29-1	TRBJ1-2	CSVAVGGVFGYTF
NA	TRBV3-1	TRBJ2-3	CASSPGLAGGPTDTQYF
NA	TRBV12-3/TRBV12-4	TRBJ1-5	CASSDGQGLNQPQHF